These 8 T cell receptor beta chains originate from one sample sequenced in a study of T cell clonality in common variable immunodeficiency. Clones were sequenced by immunoSEQ multiplex PCR, and TCRdb holds only the in-frame ones, with some missing. Observed are around 50,000 clones, no singletons, with the top ten taking approximately 5.9%. Sequencing was carried out using peripheral blood mononuclear cells. The receptor source for this set is a person aged 18 to 70 in good health.

The sample holds many counts of this clone. The read comes to an end 3 residues before the CDR3 does, leaving the germline J gene to fill in the end. The chain couples TRBV2 to TRBJ2-7, with 8 bases lining up with TRBD2. From germline, CDR1 is SNHLY and CDR2 FYNNEI. The CDR3 is made up of 15 amino acids. Trimming cost V 7 bases and J 5 bases; bases outside gene matches: 13. The part of the CDR3 DNA that was read is TGTGCCAGCATAGGGGGAGCGGGGGAGGAAGACGAG. Translated: CASIGGAGEEDE. The whole CDR3 is CASIGGAGEEDEQYF.

This clone has more than one count but fewer than ten. The DNA ends 3 residues before the CDR3 does, and the rest of the CDR3 is filled in from the germline J gene. The gene calls are TRBV6-2 or TRBV6-3 and TRBJ2-5; 10 bases line up with TRBD2. Per the germline V gene, CDR1 is MNHEY and CDR2 is SVGEGT. The CDR3 sequence is 16 residues long. V lost 0 bases to trimming and J lost 7 bases; unmatched junction nucleotides: 8. The CDR3 reads CASSYSITSGERTQYF. Incomplete CDR3 DNA: TGTGCCAGCAGTTACTCGATAACTAGCGGGGAACGGACC.

With regard to this clone: The read is 3 residues too short to cover the CDR3 end, so that end is filled in from the germline J gene. This rearrangement joins TRBV5-1 to TRBJ2-1; the match to TRBD2 covers 14 bases. This CDR3 spans 16 amino acids. The V and J ends lost 2 bases and 5 bases, in that order; junction bases with no gene match: 3. Per germline, CDR1 SGHRS and CDR2 YFSETQ. CDR3 loop: CASSFRTSGGNNEQFF. The sequenced part of the CDR3 DNA is TGCGCCAGCAGCTTCCGGACTAGCGGGGGGAACAATGAG.

This clone came up many times. The read is 3 residues too short to cover the CDR3 end, so that end is filled in from the germline J gene. The chain joins TRBV7-2 to TRBJ2-5; D may be TRBD1 (6 bases). This CDR3 spans 15 amino acids. The germline V gene has CDR1 SGHTA and CDR2 FQGNSA. The V end was cut by 2 bases, the J end by 5 bases, with 15 bases between. The CDR3 DNA, read in part, is TGTGCCAGCAGCTTATGGGGGCTAGCCGGGGAGACC. Translating it yields CASSLWGLAGET. In full, the CDR3 is CASSLWGLAGETQYF.

Ten or more counts support this clone. The read terminates 3 residues before the CDR3 end, so the remaining end is supplied by the germline J gene. The chain links TRBV6-4 to TRBJ2-7; a weak D match, TRBD1 (6 bases). This CDR3 region has 13 residues. The V and J ends lost 4 bases and 2 bases respectively, with 9 bases between them. Germline V gene data show CDR1 as MRHNA and CDR2 as SNTAGT. CDR3 sequence: CASSGTVAYEQYF. Incomplete CDR3 DNA: TGTGCCAGCAGTGGGACAGTCGCCTACGAG.

This clone was detected many times. The read ends 3 residues early relative to the CDR3; the germline J gene fills the gap. This chain uses TRBV6-1 with TRBJ1-5, with D tentatively TRBD1 (5 bases). V lost 0 bases and J 2 bases, leaving 8 bases between the germline ends. The germline gives CDR1 MNHNS, CDR2 SASEGT. The CDR3 is made up of 15 amino acids. Here the CDR3 reads CASSEAGAGNQPQHF. Partial CDR3 DNA: TGTGCCAGCAGTGAAGCAGGGGCAGGCAATCAGCCC.

At least ten counts were recorded for this clone. Sequencing ends 3 residues short of the CDR3 end; the germline J gene provides the rest. This specimen includes other DNA sequences encoding the same CDR3. The chain joins TRBV5-1 to TRBJ1-1; possible D gene TRBD1, 6 bases. This CDR3 has 13 amino acids. V was cut by 0 bases and J by 3 bases, with 6 bases left in between. Per germline, CDR1 SGHRS and CDR2 YFSETQ. CDR3 DNA, as far as it was read: TGCGCCAGCAGCTTGGCAGGGGACACTGAA. Protein sequence: CASSLAGDTE. The full CDR3 sequence reads CASSLAGDTEAFF.

This clone was observed at least ten times. Read data end 3 residues before the CDR3 end; the end is taken from the germline J gene. The chain is built from TRBV12-3 or TRBV12-4 and TRBJ2-1; 7 bases fit TRBD2. The CDR3 consists of 15 residues. V lost 7 bases and J lost 6; bases outside the gene matches: 12. The CDR3 loop is CASTPFERGPNEQFF. Incomplete CDR3 DNA: TGTGCCAGCACCCCATTTGAGCGGGGTCCCAATGAG.